This entry lists 21 T cell receptor beta chains sequenced from one sample in a study of T cell changes during pregnancy in multiple sclerosis. TCRdb's copy holds only in-frame clones and misses some; the assay was immunoSEQ multiplex PCR. The sample includes around 68,000 clones, 91% of them seen just once. This material consisted of peripheral blood, taken after pregnancy. These receptors were taken from a female donor in good health, enrolled as a control in a pregnancy study.

This clone has just one count. This sequence joins TRBV7-3 and TRBJ2-3; D perhaps matches TRBD2 (6 bases). Looked up from germline, CDR1 is SGHTA and CDR2 is FQGTGA. Trimming cost V 5 bases and J 0 bases, with 18 bases left between them. This CDR3 comprises 17 residues. CDR3 region: CASSQTASGRSTDTQYF. The CDR3 DNA sequence: TGTGCCAGCAGCCAAACCGCGAGCGGGCGTAGCACAGATACGCAGTATTTT. The full variable domain, in which reference TRBV7-3 and TRBJ2-3 provide the parts outside the CDR3, is GAGVSQTPSNKVTEKGKYVELRCDPISGHTALYWYRQSLGQGPEFLIYFQGTGAADDSGLPNDRFFAVRPEGSVSTLKIQRTERGDSAVYLCASSQTASGRSTDTQYFGPGTRLTVL.

This rearrangement joins TRBV7-3 to TRBJ2-2, with D unclear. The V gene lost 7 bases and the J gene lost 3 bases, with 6 bases spanning the gap. The CDR3 extends over 12 amino acids. CDR1 SGHTA and CDR2 FQGTGA come from the germline V gene. The CDR3 loop is CASTRDTGELFF. The DNA of the CDR3 is TGTGCCAGCACCCGGGACACCGGGGAGCTGTTTTTT.

This sequence joins TRBV13 and TRBJ2-5; TRBD2 matches at 8 bases. Trimming at V came to 2 bases and at J to 1 base, leaving 9 bases not matched to a gene. There are 17 residues in the CDR3. The germline V gene encodes CDR1 PRHDT and CDR2 FYEKMQ (reference sequence). CDR3 sequence reads: CASSLSGIAGIQETQYF. CDR3 bases: TGTGCCAGCAGCTTATCCGGAATAGCGGGGATCCAAGAGACCCAGTACTTC.

In this sample, this clone turned up a few times. The chain carries TRBV9 and TRBJ1-2; D call uncertain. The germline V and J ends were trimmed by 4 bases and 7 bases, with 11 bases remaining between them. From germline, CDR1 is SGDLS and CDR2 YYNGEE. The CDR3 extends over 12 amino acids. The CDR3 bases are TGTGCCAGCAGCTCTGCCCCTATTGGCTACACCTTC. This translates into CASSSAPIGYTF.

The V gene is TRBV5-1, the J gene TRBJ2-2, with a tentative D call TRBD1 (6 bases). Germline CDR1 reads SGHRS; CDR2 reads YFSETQ. Deletions cut 2 bases from V and 5 bases from J, with 13 bases between. CDR3 length equals 15 residues. CDR3 residues: CASSFATGRTGELFF. The CDR3 bases are TGCGCCAGCAGCTTCGCTACAGGGCGAACCGGGGAGCTGTTTTTT.

Only one count was recorded for this clone. V usage is TRBV7-2 and J usage is TRBJ2-3; D unresolved. Looked up from germline, CDR1 is SGHTA and CDR2 is FQGNSA. CDR3 length: 12 amino acids. Trimming took 2 bases from V and 5 from J, leaving 5 bases between them. CDR3 in DNA: TGTGCCAGCAGCTTATTCCTAGATACGCAGTATTTT. Amino acid sequence: CASSLFLDTQYF.

The chain carries TRBV7-2 and TRBJ1-1; D is perhaps TRBD1 (6 bases). The V gene lost 1 base and the J gene lost 0 bases, with 6 bases spanning the gap. The CDR3 spans 14 residues. Germline V gives CDR1 SGHTA, CDR2 FQGNSA. The CDR3 DNA is TGTGCCAGCAGCTTAGACAGGGTGAACACTGAAGCTTTCTTT. Translated: CASSLDRVNTEAFF.

The V call is TRBV11-3, the J call TRBJ1-1; the match to TRBD1 covers 8 bases. CDR3 length: 16 residues. J lost 4 bases, V lost 5 bases, and 12 bases had no gene match. Germline V gene lookup returns CDR1 SGHNT and CDR2 YENEEA. The CDR3 bases are TGTGCCAGCAGCCCAGACAGGGGATTCGCGACCACTGAAGCTTTCTTT. This sequence encodes CASSPDRGFATTEAFF.

The rearrangement uses TRBV9 and TRBJ2-7; possibly TRBD1 for D (5 bases). The CDR3 is made up of 14 amino acids. The germline CDR1 and CDR2 sequences are SGDLS and YYNGEE. With 0 bases removed from V and 2 bases from J, the gap between germline ends came to 9 bases. CDR3 protein: CASSVGQSTYEQYF. As DNA, the CDR3 is TGTGCCAGCAGCGTAGGACAGAGTACCTACGAGCAGTACTTC.

This chain connects TRBV2 to TRBJ1-5; possible D gene TRBD1, 6 bases. V was shortened by 6 bases and J by 1 base, with 13 bases between the two germline ends. Germline V gene sequence: CDR1 SNHLY, CDR2 FYNNEI. The CDR3 is 15 residues long. CDR3 DNA: TGTGCCAGCAGGGTAGACAGGTACAGCAATCAGCCCCAGCATTTT. It encodes CASRVDRYSNQPQHF.

This chain joins TRBV4-1 and TRBJ2-1, with 9 bases fitting TRBD2. The CDR3 consists of 15 residues. CDR1 and CDR2 from the germline V gene are MGHRA and YSYEKL. The V segment lost 0 bases and the J segment 8 bases; nucleotides outside the gene matches: 5. CDR3 bases: TGCGCCAGCAGCCAAGATTCGGGGACTAGCTATGAGCAGTTCTTC. The encoded protein is CASSQDSGTSYEQFF.

The chain uses TRBV30 and TRBJ2-3; a weak D match, TRBD2 (5 bases). CDR1 is GTSNPN, CDR2 SVGIG, per germline (reference sequence). V lost 2 bases to trimming and J lost 2 bases, with 14 bases between them. The CDR3 length is 15 residues. CDR3 nucleotides: TGTGCCTGGAGTCCCCTGTACGGGAACACAGATACGCAGTATTTT. This encodes CAWSPLYGNTDTQYF.

V usage is TRBV10-3 and J usage is TRBJ2-1; 12 bases agree with TRBD2. The CDR3 totals 14 residues. Trimming removed 6 bases from V and 10 bases from J; junction bases left unmatched: 7. In germline, CDR1 is ENHRY, CDR2 SYGVKD. CDR3 nucleotide sequence: TGTGCCATCAGGGCAGGGACTAGCGGGTACGAGCAGTTCTTC. This gives the protein CAIRAGTSGYEQFF.

This chain connects TRBV6-5 to TRBJ1-2, with 7 nucleotides matching TRBD1. V dropped 2 bases and J dropped 4; count of bases not matched to a gene: 7. The V gene's germline CDR1 is MNHEY and CDR2 SVGAGI. The length of the CDR3 is 15 residues. The CDR3 region is CASSYGKGAAYGYTF. CDR3 nucleotides: TGTGCCAGCAGTTACGGGAAGGGGGCGGCCTATGGCTACACCTTC.

The V gene is TRBV7-2, the J gene TRBJ2-1; 9 positions match TRBD2. V was clipped by 5 bases and J by 9 bases; unmatched bases: 11. This CDR3 spans 15 amino acids. CDR1 is SGHTA, CDR2 FQGNSA, per germline. The CDR3 loop reads CASSTGLAVRGEQFF. Here the CDR3 DNA reads TGTGCCAGCAGCACGGGACTAGCTGTGAGGGGTGAGCAGTTCTTC.

The chain has TRBV30 and TRBJ2-7; D not resolved. V dropped 4 bases and J dropped 3 bases, with 10 bases sitting between them. Per germline, CDR1 GTSNPN and CDR2 SVGIG (reference sequence). CDR3 length equals 12 residues. The CDR3 coding sequence is TGTGCCTGGATGGGTGGCGGCTACGAGCAGTACTTC. Translating it yields CAWMGGGYEQYF.

The rearrangement links TRBV7-9 to TRBJ2-1; the D gene is possibly TRBD2 (6 bases). The germline V gene has CDR1 SEHNR and CDR2 FQNEAQ (reference sequence). This CDR3 has 15 residues. V was trimmed by 3 bases and J by 0 bases, leaving 9 bases between them. CDR3 loop: CASSLEGSSYNEQFF. The CDR3 nucleotides are TGTGCCAGCAGCTTGGAGGGGAGCTCCTACAATGAGCAGTTCTTC.

This clone was picked up one time. The chain is built from TRBV18 and TRBJ1-5; TRBD1 agrees at 7 bases. The germline V gene has CDR1 KGHSH and CDR2 LQKENI. With 3 bases clipped from V and 1 base from J, the junction kept 9 bases outside the gene matches. The CDR3 has 17 amino acids. The CDR3 protein is CASSPTGGGRSNQPQHF. The DNA for the CDR3 is TGTGCCAGCTCACCTACGGGAGGGGGCAGGAGCAATCAGCCCCAGCATTTT.

The V gene is TRBV7-2, the J gene TRBJ2-7, with TRBD2 matching over 14 bases. After removal of 3 bases from V and 0 bases from J, the junction contained 7 bases not matched to a gene. Germline V gives CDR1 SGHTA, CDR2 FQGNSA. The CDR3 extends over 18 amino acids. The CDR3 sequence is CASSFGTSGGPFSYEQYF. CDR3 DNA sequence: TGTGCCAGCAGCTTCGGGACTAGCGGGGGTCCCTTCTCCTACGAGCAGTACTTC. Drawing the rest from reference TRBV7-2 and TRBJ2-7, the complete variable domain is GAGVSQSPSNKVTEKGKDVELRCDPISGHTALYWYRQSLGQGLEFLIYFQGNSAPDKSGLPSDRFSAERTGGSVSTLTIQRTQQEDSAVYLCASSFGTSGGPFSYEQYFGPGTRLTVT.

J is TRBJ1-1 and V is TRBV15; 7 bases match TRBD1. CDR3 length: 14 residues. Germline V gives CDR1 LNHNV, CDR2 YYDKDF (reference sequence). The V gene end was trimmed by 4 bases and the J gene end by 6 bases; junction bases not matched to a gene: 8. CDR3 sequence (DNA): TGTGCCACCAGCATTCTATTCGACAGGGCTGAAGCTTTCTTT. Amino acids: CATSILFDRAEAFF.

The chain has TRBV7-2 and TRBJ2-7; 9 bases match TRBD1. The germline V gene encodes CDR1 SGHTA and CDR2 FQGNSA. Trimming removed 5 bases from V and 8 bases from J; junction bases left unmatched: 10. CDR3 size: 14 residues. CDR3 sequence: CASSVYLDRGQQYF. The CDR3 nucleotides are TGTGCCAGCAGCGTTTACCTGGACAGGGGCCAGCAGTACTTC.